These 7 T cell receptor beta chains share one sample of origin, sequenced in a study of T cells in Graves' hyperthyroidism and ophthalmopathy. Amplification of TCR beta CDR3 regions was performed using RNA transcripts as template. HTBI primers were used for first-round RT-PCR of the TCR CDR3. TCRdb reprocessed the multiplex PCR reads via MiXCR and lists one record per CDR3 protein. The sample shows about 290,000 distinct CDR3 sequences, 10% to 15% of them seen only once. What was sequenced was blood. Receptors were obtained from a woman in her 30s with Graves' hyperthyroidism that later progressed to Graves' ophthalmopathy.

The table lists this clonotype with many counts. This chain joins TRBV10-3 and TRBJ2-5, with TRBD1 identical over 8 bases. Germline assignment: CDR1 ENHRY and CDR2 SYGVKD. The CDR3 is 14 residues long. J was trimmed by 1 base and V by 10 bases; bases with no gene match: 8. CDR3 protein: CATSGGATQETQYF. Written as DNA, the CDR3 is TGTGCCACATCAGGGGGCGCGACCCAAGAGACCCAGTACTTC.

The chain recombines TRBV6-1 with TRBJ2-1; TRBD2 is a possible D gene (7 bases). This CDR3 has 22 amino acids. Germline lookup yields CDR1 MNHNS and CDR2 SASEGT. Trimming took 6 bases from V and 3 from J, leaving 36 bases between them. The CDR3 loop is CASRGGAVRTRGGSGHYNEQFF. As DNA, the CDR3 is TGTGCCAGCAGAGGGGGGGCGGTGAGGACCCGGGGCGGGAGCGGGCACTACAATGAGCAGTTCTTC.

This clonotype was observed many times. The chain has TRBV20-1 and TRBJ2-2; no firm D call. This CDR3 has 13 amino acids. The ends were cut back, 0 bases at V and 4 bases at J, with 6 bases in the middle. CDR1 is DFQATT and CDR2 is SNEGSKA in the germline V gene (reference sequence). The CDR3 reads CSARDSATGELFF. The CDR3 DNA reads TGCAGTGCTAGAGATTCGGCCACCGGGGAGCTGTTTTTT.

This clonotype was counted at least ten times. J is TRBJ1-6 and V is TRBV30; TRBD1 agrees at 9 bases. After removal of 5 bases from V and 10 bases from J, the junction contained 6 bases not matched to a gene. The CDR3 is 13 amino acids. Germline V gives CDR1 GTSNPN, CDR2 SVGIG (reference sequence). DNA of the CDR3: TGTGCCTGGGCCACAGGGGGCGCGTCACCCCTCCACTTT. It specifies CAWATGGASPLHF.

This clonotype was counted at least ten times. The rearrangement uses TRBV20-1 and TRBJ2-5; TRBD2 is a possible D gene (5 bases). V shed 3 bases and J shed 2 bases, with 10 bases lying between them. The CDR3 totals 13 residues. The germline gives CDR1 DFQATT, CDR2 SNEGSKA (reference sequence). Here the CDR3 DNA reads TGCAGTGCTAGCTCGGACTTTCAAGAGACCCAGTACTTC. Its protein product is CSASSDFQETQYF.

With regard to this clonotype: A much larger clone is a single base away; this may be a read error. V gene TRBV30 combines with J gene TRBJ2-3; 8 nucleotides align to TRBD2. V was pared by 3 bases and J by 1 base, with 0 bases of the junction left unmatched. Germline values: CDR1 GTSNPN, CDR2 SVGIG (reference sequence). The CDR3 is 13 amino acids. The CDR3 DNA sequence: TGTGCCTGGAGGACTAGCGGCACAGATACGCAGTATTTT. Protein: CAWRTSGTDTQYF.

Many counts were recorded for this clonotype. The chain couples TRBV18 to TRBJ2-5; D remains unclear. Trimming shortened V by 2 bases and J by 5 bases, and 9 bases separated the two germline ends. Per the germline V gene, CDR1 is KGHSH and CDR2 is LQKENI. CDR3 length: 13 amino acids. CDR3 DNA: TGTGCCAGCTCACCAGGATTTAGGGAGACCCAGTACTTC. It specifies CASSPGFRETQYF.